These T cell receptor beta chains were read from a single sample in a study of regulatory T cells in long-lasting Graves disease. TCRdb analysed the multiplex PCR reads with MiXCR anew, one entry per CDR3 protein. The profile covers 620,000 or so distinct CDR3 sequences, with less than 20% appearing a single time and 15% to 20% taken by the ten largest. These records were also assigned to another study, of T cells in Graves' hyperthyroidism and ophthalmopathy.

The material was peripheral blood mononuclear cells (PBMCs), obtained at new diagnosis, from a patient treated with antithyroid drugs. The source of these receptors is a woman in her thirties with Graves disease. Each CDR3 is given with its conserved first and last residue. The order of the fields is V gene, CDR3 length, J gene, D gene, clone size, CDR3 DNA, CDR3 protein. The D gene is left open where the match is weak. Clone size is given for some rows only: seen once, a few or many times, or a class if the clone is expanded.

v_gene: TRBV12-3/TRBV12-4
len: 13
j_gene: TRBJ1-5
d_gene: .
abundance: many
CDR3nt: TGTGCCAGCAGTCCAGGGGTTACTCAGCCCCAGCATTTT
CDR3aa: CASSPGVTQPQHF

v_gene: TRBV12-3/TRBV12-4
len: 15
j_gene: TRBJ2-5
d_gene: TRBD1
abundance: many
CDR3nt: TGTGCCAGCAGCCCCTCCGGGACAGGAAAAGAGACCCAGTACTTC
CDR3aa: CASSPSGTGKETQYF

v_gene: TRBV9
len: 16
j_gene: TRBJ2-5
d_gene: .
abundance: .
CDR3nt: TGTGCCAGCAGCGCAACCGGGACGGCCCTACAAGAGACCCAGTACTTC
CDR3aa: CASSATGTALQETQYF

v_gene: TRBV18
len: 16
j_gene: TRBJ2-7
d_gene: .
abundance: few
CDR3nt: TGTGCCAGCTCCCCCCTGGGGGGCCCCTCCTCCTACGAGCAGTACTTC
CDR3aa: CASSPLGGPSSYEQYF

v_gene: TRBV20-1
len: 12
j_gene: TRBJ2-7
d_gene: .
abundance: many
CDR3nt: TGCAGTGCTAGAGATCGAGACTACGAGCAGTACTTC
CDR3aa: CSARDRDYEQYF

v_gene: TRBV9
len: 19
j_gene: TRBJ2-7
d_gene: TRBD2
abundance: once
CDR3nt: TGTGCCAGCAGCGTAGTCAGGCCTAGCGGGAGTCTTTCCCCCTACGAGCAGTACTTC
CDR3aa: CASSVVRPSGSLSPYEQYF

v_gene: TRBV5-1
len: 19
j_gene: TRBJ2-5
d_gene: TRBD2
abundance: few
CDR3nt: TGCGCCAGCAGCTTGGGCCTAGCGGGAGGAATGGGGGGGCAAGAGACCCAGTACTTC
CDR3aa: CASSLGLAGGMGGQETQYF

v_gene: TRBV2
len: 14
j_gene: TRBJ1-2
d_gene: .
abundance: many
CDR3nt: TGTGCCAGCAAGGGCAAACAGATTCTGGCTGGCTACACCTTC
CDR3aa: CASKGKQILAGYTF

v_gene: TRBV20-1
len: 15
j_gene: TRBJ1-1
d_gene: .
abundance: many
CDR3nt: TGCAGTGCTAGAGCGGAAAGGGCCATGAACACTGAAGCTTTCTTT
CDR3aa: CSARAERAMNTEAFF

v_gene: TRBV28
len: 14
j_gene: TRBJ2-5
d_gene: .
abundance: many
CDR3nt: TGTGCCAGCAGCCCCAGACCACCTTTAACCATCGCGTACTTC
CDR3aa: CASSPRPPLTIAYF

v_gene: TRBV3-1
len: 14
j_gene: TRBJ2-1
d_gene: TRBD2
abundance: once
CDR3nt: TGTGCCAGCAGTAAACTAGCGGGGGACAATGAGCAGTTCTTC
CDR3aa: CASSKLAGDNEQFF

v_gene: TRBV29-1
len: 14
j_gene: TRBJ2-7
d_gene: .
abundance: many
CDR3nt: TGCAGCGTTTCACAGGGGGGGACTCCTAAAGAGCAGTACTTC
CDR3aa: CSVSQGGTPKEQYF

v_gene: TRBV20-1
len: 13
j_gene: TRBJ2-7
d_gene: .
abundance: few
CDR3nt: TGCAGTGCTAGAGATGGCCGGTCCTACGAGCAGTACTTC
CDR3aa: CSARDGRSYEQYF

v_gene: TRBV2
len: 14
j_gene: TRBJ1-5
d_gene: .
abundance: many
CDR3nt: TGTGCCAGCACCCGCGCAGTTAGCAATCAGCCCCAGCATTTT
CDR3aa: CASTRAVSNQPQHF

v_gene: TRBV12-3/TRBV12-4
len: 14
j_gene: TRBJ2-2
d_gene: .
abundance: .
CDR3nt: TGTGCCAGCAGTTTACTTTTTGGGACCGGGGAGCTGTTTTTT
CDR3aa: CASSLLFGTGELFF

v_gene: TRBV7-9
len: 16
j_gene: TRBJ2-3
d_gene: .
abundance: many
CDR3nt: TGTGCCAGCAGCCCTAGTCGGGCTGCCAGCACAGATACGCAGTATTTT
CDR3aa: CASSPSRAASTDTQYF

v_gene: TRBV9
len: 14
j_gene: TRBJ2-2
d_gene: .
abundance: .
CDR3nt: TGTGCCAGCAGCGTGATGGGAAGTTCCGGGGAGCTGTTTTTT
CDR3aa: CASSVMGSSGELFF

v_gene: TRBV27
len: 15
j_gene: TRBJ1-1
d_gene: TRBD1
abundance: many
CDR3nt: TGTGCCAGCAGTTTCGGGACAGGGATGAACACTGAAGCTTTCTTT
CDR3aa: CASSFGTGMNTEAFF

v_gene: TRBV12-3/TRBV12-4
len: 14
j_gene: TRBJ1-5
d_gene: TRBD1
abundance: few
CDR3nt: TGTGCCAGCAGAGCACAGGGGGCAGGTCAGCCCCAGCATTTT
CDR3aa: CASRAQGAGQPQHF

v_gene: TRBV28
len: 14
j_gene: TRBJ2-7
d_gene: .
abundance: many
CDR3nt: TGTGCCAGCAGCCCGCGGACAGCCTCCTACGAGCAGTACTTC
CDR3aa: CASSPRTASYEQYF

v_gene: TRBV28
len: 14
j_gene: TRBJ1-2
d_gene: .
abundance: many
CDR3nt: TGTGCCAGCAGTCCTCGGACCGTAAACTATGGCTACACCTTC
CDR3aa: CASSPRTVNYGYTF

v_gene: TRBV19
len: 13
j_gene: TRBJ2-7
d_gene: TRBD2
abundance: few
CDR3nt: TGTGCCAGTGCGGGGGAGGGCCGCTACGAGCAGTACTTC
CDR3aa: CASAGEGRYEQYF

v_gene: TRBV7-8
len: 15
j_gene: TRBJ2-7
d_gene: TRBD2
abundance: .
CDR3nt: TGTGCCAGCAGCATCACGACTAGCGGAGCCTACGAGCAGTACTTC
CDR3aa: CASSITTSGAYEQYF

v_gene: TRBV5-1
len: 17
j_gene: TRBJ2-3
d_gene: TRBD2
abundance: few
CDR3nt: TGCGCCAGCAGCTCCGGGACTAGCGGGAGGGCAGCAGATACGCAGTATTTT
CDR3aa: CASSSGTSGRAADTQYF

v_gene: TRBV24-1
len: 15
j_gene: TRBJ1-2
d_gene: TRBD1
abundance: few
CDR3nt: TGTGCCACTCAGGACCCCGACAGGGGGAACTATGGCTACACCTTC
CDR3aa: CATQDPDRGNYGYTF

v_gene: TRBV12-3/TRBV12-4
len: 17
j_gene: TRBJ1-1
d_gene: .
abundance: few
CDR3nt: TGTGCCAGCAGTGATCCGCGTCGGGGGCTCAGGAACACTGAAGCTTTCTTT
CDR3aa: CASSDPRRGLRNTEAFF

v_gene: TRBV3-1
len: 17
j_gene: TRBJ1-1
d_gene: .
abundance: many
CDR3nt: TGTGCCAGCAGCCAAGAGGCCAGGGTGGAACTTAACACTGAAGCTTTCTTT
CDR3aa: CASSQEARVELNTEAFF

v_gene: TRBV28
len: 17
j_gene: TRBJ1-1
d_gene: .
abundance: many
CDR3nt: TGTGCCAGCAAACTGTCACAGGGTATCCTGTTGTTGACTGAAGCTTTCTTT
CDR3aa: CASKLSQGILLLTEAFF

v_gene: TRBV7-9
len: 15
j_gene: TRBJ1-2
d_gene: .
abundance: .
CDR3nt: TGTGCCACCCGGTGGGCGGCGGGGGCGGACTATGGCTACACCTTC
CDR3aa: CATRWAAGADYGYTF

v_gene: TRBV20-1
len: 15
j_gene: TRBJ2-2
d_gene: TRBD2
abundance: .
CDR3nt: TGCAGTGCTAGGGGGACTAGCGGGAGTACCGGGGAGCTGTTTTTT
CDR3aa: CSARGTSGSTGELFF

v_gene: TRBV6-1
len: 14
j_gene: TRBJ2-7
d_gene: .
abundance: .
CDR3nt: TGTGCCAGCAGTGAAGTCCGGTCCAATTACGAGCAGTACTTC
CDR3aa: CASSEVRSNYEQYF

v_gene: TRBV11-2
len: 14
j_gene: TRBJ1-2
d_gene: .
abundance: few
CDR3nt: TGTGCCAGCAGCTGGCCGGCGATTGCTTTGGGCTACACCTTC
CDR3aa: CASSWPAIALGYTF

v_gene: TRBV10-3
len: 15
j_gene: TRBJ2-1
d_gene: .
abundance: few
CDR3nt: TGTGCCTCCACGAGGGGGTCGGCGAAGTACAATGAGCAGTTCTTC
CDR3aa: CASTRGSAKYNEQFF

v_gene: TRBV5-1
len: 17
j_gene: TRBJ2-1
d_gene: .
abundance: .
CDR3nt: TGCGCCAGCAGCTTGGAGCCAAACAAATGGGGGAACAATGAGCAGTTCTTC
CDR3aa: CASSLEPNKWGNNEQFF

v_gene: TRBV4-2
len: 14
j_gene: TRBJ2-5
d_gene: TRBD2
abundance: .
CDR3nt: TGTGCCAGCAGCCAAGGGACTAGCCCAGAGACCCAGTACTTC
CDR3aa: CASSQGTSPETQYF

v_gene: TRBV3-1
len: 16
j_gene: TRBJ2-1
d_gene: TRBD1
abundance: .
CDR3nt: TGTGCCAGCAGCCCCGGTCCGGGACAGGGGGGATATGAGCAGTTCTTC
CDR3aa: CASSPGPGQGGYEQFF

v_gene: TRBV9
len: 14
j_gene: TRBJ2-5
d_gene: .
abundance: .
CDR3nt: TGTGCCAGCAGCCGAAGGACGGAAAAAGAGACCCAGTACTTC
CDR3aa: CASSRRTEKETQYF

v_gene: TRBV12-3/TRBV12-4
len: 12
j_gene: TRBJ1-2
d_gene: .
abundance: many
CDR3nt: TGTGCCAGCAGTTTAATCGGTTATGGCTACACCTTC
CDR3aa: CASSLIGYGYTF

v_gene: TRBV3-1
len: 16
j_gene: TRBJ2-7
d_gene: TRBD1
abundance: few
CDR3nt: TGTGCCAGCAGCCTGGGACAGGGGGAACTAGCCTCCGAGCAGTACTTC
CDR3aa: CASSLGQGELASEQYF

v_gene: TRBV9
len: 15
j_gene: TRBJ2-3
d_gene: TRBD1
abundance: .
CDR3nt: TGTGCCAGCACCCAAGACAGGGTAGACGCAGATACGCAGTATTTT
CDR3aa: CASTQDRVDADTQYF

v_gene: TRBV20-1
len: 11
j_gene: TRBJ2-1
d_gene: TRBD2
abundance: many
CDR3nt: TGCAGTGCTAGTTGGCGGGAGGGCCTGTTCTTC
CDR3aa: CSASWREGLFF

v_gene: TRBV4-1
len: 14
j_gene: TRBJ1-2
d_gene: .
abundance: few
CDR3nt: TGCGCCAGCAGCCAAGATTCGGGAGCTTATGGCTACACCTTC
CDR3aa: CASSQDSGAYGYTF

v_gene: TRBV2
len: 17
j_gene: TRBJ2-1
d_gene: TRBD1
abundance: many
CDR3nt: TGTGCCAGCAGGATAGGGGAGTGGACAGGGATTAACAATGAGCAGTTCTTC
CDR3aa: CASRIGEWTGINNEQFF

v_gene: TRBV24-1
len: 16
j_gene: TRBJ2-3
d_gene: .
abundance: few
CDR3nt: TGTGCCACCAGTGACGAACGCAGCGAGGGCACAGATACGCAGTATTTT
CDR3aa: CATSDERSEGTDTQYF

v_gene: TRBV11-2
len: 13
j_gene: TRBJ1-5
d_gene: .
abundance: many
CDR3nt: TGTGCCAGCAGCCTAAGGGACGGTCAGCCCCAGCATTTT
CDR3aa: CASSLRDGQPQHF

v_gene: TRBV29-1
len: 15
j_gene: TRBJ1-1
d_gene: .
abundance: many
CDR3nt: TGCAGCGACGGACTTTGGGCCGGGGGGAACACTGAAGCTTTCTTT
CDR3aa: CSDGLWAGGNTEAFF

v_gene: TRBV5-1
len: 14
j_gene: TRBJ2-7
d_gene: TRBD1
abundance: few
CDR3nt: TGCGCCAGCAGCTTGGAGGGACAGGAGGATAGGATGCACTTC
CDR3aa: CASSLEGQEDRMHF

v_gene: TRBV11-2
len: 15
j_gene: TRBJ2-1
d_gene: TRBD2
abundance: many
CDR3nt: TGTGCCAGCAGCTCGGGACTAGCGGTACTCAATGAGCAGTTCTTC
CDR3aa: CASSSGLAVLNEQFF